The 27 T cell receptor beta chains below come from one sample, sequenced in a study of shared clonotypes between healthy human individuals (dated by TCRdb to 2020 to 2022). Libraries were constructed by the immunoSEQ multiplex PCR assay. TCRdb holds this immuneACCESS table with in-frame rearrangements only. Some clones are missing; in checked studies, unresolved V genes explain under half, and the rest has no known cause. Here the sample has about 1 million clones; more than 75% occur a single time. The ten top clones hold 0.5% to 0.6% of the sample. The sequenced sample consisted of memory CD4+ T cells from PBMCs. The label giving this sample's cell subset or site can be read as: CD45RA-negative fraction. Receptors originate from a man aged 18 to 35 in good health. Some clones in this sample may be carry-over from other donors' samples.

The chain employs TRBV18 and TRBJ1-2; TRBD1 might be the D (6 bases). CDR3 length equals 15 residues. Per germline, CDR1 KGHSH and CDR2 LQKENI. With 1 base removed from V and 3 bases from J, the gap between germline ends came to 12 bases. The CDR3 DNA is TGTGCCAGCTCACCACTAGGTGCAGGGGACTATGGCTACACCTTC. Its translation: CASSPLGAGDYGYTF.

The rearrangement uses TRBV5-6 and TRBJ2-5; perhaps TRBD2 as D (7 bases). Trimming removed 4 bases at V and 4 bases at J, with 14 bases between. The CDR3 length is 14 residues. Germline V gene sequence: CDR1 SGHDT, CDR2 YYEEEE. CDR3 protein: CASSRRGPGETQYF. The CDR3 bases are TGTGCCAGCAGCAGGCGGGGGCCGGGAGAGACCCAGTACTTC. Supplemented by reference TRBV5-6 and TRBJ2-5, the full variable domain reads DAGVTQSPTHLIKTRGQQVTLRCSPKSGHDTVSWYQQALGQGPQFIFQYYEEEERQRGNFPDRFSGHQFPNYSSELNVNALLLGDSALYLCASSRRGPGETQYFGPGTRLLVL.

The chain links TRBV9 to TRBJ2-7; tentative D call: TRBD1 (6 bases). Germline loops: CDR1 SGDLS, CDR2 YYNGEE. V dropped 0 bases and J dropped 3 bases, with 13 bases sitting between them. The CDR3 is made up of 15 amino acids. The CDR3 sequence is CASSVGGGSLYEQYF. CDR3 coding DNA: TGTGCCAGCAGCGTAGGAGGGGGATCTCTCTACGAGCAGTACTTC.

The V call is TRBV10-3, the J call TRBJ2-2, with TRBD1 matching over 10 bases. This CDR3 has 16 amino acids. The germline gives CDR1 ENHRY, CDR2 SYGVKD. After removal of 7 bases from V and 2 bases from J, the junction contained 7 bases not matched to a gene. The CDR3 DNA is TGTGCCATCACCAAGACAGGGGGCAAAAACACCGGGGAGCTGTTTTTT. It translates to CAITKTGGKNTGELFF.

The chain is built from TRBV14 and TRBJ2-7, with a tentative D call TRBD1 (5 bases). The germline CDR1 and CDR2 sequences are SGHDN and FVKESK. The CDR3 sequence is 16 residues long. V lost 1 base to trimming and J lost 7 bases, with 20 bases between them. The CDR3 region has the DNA TGTGCCAGCAGCCAAGTCGAAGGGGCCCACCCTTGGGAGCAGTACTTC. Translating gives CASSQVEGAHPWEQYF.

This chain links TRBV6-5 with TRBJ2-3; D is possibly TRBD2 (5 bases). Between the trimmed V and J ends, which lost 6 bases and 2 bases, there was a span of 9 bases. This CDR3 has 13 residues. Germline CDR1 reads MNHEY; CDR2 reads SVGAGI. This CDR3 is CASSQRYTDTQYF. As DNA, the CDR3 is TGTGCCAGCAGCCAGCGGTACACAGATACGCAGTATTTT.

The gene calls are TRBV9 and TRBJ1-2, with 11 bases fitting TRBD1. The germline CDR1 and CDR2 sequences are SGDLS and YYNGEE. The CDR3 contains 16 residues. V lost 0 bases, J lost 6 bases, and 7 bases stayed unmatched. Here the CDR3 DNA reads TGTGCCAGCAGCGTAGACAGGACAGGGGGCCTCGATGGCTACACCTTC. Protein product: CASSVDRTGGLDGYTF.

The CDR3 region has the DNA TGTGCCAGTAGTATAGTGGCTAGCAGTTCCTACGAGCAGTACTTC. Its protein product is CASSIVASSSYEQYF. This chain joins TRBV19 and TRBJ2-7; a possible D gene is TRBD2 (5 bases). V was cut by 1 base and J by 1 base, with 11 bases left in between. From germline, CDR1 is LNHDA and CDR2 SQIVND (reference sequence). The CDR3 has 15 amino acids.

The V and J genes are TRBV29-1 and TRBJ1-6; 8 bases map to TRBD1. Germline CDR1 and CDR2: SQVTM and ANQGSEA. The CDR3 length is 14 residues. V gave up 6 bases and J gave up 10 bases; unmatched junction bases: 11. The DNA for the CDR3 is TGCAGCGTAGCAGGACAGGGAGGAAACTCACCCCTCCACTTT. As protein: CSVAGQGGNSPLHF. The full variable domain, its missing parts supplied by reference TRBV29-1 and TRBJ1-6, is SAVISQKPSRDICQRGTSLTIQCQVDSQVTMMFWYRQQPGQSLTLIATANQGSEATYESGFVIDKFPISRPNLTFSTLTVSNMSPEDSSIYLCSVAGQGGNSPLHFGNGTRLTVT.

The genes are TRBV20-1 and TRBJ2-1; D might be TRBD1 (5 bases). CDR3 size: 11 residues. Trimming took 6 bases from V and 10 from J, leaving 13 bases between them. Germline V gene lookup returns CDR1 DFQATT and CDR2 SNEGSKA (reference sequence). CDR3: CSAKVGAEQFF. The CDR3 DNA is TGCAGTGCCAAAGTAGGGGCCGAGCAGTTCTTC.

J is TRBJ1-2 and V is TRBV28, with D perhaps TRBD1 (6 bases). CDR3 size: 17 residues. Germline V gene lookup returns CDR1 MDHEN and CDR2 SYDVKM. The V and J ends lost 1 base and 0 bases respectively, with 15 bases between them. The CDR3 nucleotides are TGTGCCAGCAGTTTATCTGGGGGGGCCCGAGCTAACTATGGCTACACCTTC. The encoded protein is CASSLSGGARANYGYTF.

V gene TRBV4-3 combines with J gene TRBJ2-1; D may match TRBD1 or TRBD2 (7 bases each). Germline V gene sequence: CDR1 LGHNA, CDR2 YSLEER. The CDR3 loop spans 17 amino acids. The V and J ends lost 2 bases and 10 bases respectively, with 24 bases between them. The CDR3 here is CASSQKGQSRMGGEQFF. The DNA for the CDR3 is TGCGCCAGCAGCCAAAAGGGACAGTCCAGGATGGGGGGGGAGCAGTTCTTC.

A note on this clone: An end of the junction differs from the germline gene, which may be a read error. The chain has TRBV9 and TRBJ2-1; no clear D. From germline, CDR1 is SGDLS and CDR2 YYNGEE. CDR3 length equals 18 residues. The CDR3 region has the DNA TGTGCCAGCAGCGTAGCGATGTTCGAGGACCCGCCGTACAATGAGCGGTTCTTC. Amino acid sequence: CASSVAMFEDPPYNERFF.

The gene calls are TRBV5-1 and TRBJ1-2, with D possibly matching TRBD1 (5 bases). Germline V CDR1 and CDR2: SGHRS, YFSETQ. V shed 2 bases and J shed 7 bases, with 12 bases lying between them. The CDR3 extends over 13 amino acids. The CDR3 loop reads CASSFREEGGYTF. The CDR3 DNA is TGCGCCAGCAGCTTCAGGGAGGAGGGTGGCTACACCTTC.

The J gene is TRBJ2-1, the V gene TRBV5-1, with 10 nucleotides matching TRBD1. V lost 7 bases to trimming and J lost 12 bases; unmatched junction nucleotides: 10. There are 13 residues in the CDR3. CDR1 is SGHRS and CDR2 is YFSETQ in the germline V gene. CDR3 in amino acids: CASGTGDFGWQFF. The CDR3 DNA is TGCGCCAGCGGGACAGGGGATTTTGGGTGGCAGTTCTTC.

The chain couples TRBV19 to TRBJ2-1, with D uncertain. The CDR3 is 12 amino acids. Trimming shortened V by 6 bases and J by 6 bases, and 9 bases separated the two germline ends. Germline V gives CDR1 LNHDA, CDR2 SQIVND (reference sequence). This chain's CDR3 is CASSPQGNEQFF. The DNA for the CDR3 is TGTGCCAGTAGCCCACAAGGCAATGAGCAGTTCTTC. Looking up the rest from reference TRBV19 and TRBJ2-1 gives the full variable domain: DGGITQSPKYLFRKEGQNVTLSCEQNLNHDAMYWYRQDPGQGLRLIYYSQIVNDFQKGDIAEGYSVSREKKESFPLTVTSAQKNPTAFYLCASSPQGNEQFFGPGTRLTVL.

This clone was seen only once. This CDR3 reads CATSRDRGPPNYGYTF. Here the CDR3 DNA reads TGTGCCACCAGCAGAGACAGGGGGCCTCCTAACTATGGCTACACCTTC. V is TRBV15 and J is TRBJ1-2, with 8 nucleotides matching TRBD1. Germline loops: CDR1 LNHNV, CDR2 YYDKDF (reference sequence). This CDR3 has 16 residues. The V and J ends lost 0 bases and 0 bases, in that order; junction bases with no gene match: 3.

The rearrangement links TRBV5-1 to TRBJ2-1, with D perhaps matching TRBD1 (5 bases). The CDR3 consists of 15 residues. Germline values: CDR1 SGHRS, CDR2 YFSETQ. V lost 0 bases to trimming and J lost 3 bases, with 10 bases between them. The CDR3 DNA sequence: TGCGCCAGCAGCTTGGTTGCAGGGAACTACAATGAGCAGTTCTTC. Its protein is CASSLVAGNYNEQFF.

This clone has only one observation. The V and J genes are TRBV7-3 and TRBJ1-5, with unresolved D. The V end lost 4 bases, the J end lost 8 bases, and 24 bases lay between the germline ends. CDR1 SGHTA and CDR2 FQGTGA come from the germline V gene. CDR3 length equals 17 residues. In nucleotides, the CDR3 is TGTGCCAGCAGCTCCCTATATGGGGTAGAACCACGGGAGCCCCAGCATTTT. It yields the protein CASSSLYGVEPREPQHF.

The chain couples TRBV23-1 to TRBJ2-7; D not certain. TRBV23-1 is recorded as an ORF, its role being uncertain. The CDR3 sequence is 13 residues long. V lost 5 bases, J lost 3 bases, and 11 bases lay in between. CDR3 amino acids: CASSGDNDYEQYF. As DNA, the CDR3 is TGCGCCAGCAGTGGAGACAATGACTACGAGCAGTACTTC.

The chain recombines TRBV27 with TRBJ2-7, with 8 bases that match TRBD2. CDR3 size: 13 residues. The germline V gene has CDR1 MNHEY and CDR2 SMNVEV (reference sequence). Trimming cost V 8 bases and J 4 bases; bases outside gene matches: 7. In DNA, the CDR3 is TGTGCCAGCCGGACTAGCCCCTCTTACGAGCAGTACTTC. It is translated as CASRTSPSYEQYF.

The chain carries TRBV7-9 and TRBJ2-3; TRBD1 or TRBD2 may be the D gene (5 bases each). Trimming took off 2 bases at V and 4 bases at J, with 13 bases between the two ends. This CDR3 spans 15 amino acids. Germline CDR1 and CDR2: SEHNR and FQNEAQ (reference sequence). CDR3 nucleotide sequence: TGTGCCAGCAGCTTAAGACATGGGGACGCAGATACGCAGTATTTT. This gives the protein CASSLRHGDADTQYF.

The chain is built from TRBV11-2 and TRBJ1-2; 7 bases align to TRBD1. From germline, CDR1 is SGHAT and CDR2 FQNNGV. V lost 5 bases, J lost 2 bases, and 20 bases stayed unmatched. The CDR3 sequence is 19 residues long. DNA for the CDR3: TGTGCCAGCAGCACTATTCGCGACAGGGCAAGAGGAGAGAACTATGGCTACACCTTC. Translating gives CASSTIRDRARGENYGYTF.

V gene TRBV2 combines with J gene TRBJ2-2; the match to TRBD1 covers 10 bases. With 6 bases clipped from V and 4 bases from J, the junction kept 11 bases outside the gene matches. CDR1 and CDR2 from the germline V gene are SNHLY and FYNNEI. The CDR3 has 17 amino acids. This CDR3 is CASRTTRDRGFTGELFF. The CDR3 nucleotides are TGTGCCAGCAGAACTACCCGGGACAGGGGTTTCACCGGGGAGCTGTTTTTT.

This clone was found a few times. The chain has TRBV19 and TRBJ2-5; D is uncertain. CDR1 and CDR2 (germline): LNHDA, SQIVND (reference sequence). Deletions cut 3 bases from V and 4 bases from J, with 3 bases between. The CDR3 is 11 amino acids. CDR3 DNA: TGTGCCAGTAGTATGGGAGAGACCCAGTACTTC. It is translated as CASSMGETQYF.

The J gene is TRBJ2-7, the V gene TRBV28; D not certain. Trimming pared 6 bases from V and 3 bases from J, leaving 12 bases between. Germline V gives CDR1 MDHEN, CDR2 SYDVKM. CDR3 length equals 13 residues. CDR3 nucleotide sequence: TGTGCCAGCAGCCCCGGCCCGCTCTACGAGCAGTACTTC. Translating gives CASSPGPLYEQYF.

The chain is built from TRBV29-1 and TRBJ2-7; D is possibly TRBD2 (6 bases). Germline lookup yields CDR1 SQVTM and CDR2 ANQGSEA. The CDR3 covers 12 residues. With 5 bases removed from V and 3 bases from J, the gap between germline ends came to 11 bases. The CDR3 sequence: CSVRPGDYEQYF. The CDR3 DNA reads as TGCAGCGTTCGTCCGGGGGACTACGAGCAGTACTTC.